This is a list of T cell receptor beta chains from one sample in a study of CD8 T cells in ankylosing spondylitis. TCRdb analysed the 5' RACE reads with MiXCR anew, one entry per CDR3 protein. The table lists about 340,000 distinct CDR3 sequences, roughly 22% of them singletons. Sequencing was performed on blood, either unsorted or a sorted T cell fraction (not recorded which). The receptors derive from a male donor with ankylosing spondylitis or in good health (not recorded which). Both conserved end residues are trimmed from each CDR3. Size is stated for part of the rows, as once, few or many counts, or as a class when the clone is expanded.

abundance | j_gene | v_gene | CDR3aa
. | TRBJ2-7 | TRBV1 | TSSKRGRQY
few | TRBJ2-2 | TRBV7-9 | ASSDRQGGDTGELV
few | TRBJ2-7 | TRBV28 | ASRERIRYEQY
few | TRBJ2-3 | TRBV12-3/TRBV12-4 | ASSLGAIPGQDTQY
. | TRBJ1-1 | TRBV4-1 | ASSQSVPATGDTEAF
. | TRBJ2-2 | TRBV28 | ASSLNPGVGTGELF
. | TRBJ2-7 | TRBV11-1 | ASSPAGDRGFPFDEQY
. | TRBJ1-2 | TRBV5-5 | ASSLGVAPDPRNYGYT
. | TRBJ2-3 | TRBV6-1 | ASSPTKGRDTQY
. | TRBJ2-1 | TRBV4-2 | ASSQDPVPNEQF
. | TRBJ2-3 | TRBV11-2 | ASSASLADGSLVYTDTQY
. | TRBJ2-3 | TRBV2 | ASLQETDTQY
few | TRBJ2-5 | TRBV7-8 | ASSLTLPGTSAETQY
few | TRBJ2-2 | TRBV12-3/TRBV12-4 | ASNLAGELF
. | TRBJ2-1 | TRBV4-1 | ASSQVPAGGHEQF
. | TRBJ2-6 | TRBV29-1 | SVKDPGTVGVLT
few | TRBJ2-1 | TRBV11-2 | ASSGRGGDYNEQF
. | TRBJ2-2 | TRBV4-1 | ASSQVDAGPGELF
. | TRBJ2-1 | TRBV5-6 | ASSATVFGVTTYNEQF
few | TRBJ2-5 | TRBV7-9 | ASSLRAGGQQETQY